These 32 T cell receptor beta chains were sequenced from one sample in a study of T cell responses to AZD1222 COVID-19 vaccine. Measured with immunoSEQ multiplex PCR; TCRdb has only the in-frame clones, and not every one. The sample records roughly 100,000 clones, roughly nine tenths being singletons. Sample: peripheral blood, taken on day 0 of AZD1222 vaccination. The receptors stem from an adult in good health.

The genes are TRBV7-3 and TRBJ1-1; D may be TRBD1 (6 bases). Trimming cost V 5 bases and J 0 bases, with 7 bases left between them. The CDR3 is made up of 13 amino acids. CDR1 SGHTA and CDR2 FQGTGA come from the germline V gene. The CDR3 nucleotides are TGTGCCAGCAGCCGACAGGTGAACACTGAAGCTTTCTTT. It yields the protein CASSRQVNTEAFF.

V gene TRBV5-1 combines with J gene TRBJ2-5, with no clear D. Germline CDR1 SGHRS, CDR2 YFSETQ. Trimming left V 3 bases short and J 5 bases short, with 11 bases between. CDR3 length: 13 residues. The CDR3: CASSYYSMETQYF. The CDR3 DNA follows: TGCGCCAGCAGCTATTACAGTATGGAGACCCAGTACTTC.

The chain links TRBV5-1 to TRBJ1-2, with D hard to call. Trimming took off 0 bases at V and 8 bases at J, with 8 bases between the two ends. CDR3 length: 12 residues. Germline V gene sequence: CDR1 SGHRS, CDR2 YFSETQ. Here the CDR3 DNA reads TGCGCCAGCAGCTTGGGGTATCGGGGCTACACCTTC. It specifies CASSLGYRGYTF.

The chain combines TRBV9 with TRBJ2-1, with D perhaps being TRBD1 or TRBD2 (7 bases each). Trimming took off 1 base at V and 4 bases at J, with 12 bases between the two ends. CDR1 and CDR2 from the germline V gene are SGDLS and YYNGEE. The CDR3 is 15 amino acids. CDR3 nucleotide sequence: TGTGCCAGCAGCGTACAGGGGGGGCTTTACAATGAGCAGTTCTTC. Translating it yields CASSVQGGLYNEQFF.

CDR3 coding DNA: TGTGCCAGCAGTTTCGACAGGGAAGATGGAAACACCATATATTTT. Its protein product is CASSFDREDGNTIYF. This chain connects TRBV28 to TRBJ1-3, with 7 bases identical to TRBD1. CDR1 MDHEN and CDR2 SYDVKM come from the germline V gene. The CDR3 spans 15 residues. V shed 3 bases and J 3 bases; nucleotides not matched to a gene: 5. Full variable domain (missing parts from reference TRBV28 and TRBJ1-3): DVKVTQSSRYLVKRTGEKVFLECVQDMDHENMFWYRQDPGLGLRLIYFSYDVKMKEKGDIPEGYSVSREKKERFSLILESASTNQTSMYLCASSFDREDGNTIYFGEGSWLTVV.

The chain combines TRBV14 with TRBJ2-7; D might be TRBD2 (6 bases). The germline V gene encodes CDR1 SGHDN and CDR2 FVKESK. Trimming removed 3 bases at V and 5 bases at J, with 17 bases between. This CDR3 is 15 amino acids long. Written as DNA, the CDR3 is TGTGCCAGCAGCCATAGCGGCGGGGTTGTCCACGAGCAGTACTTC. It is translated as CASSHSGGVVHEQYF.

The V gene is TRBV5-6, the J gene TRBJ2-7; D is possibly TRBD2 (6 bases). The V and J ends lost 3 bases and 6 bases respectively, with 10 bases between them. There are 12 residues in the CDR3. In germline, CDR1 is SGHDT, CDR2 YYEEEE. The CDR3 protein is CASSSAGSEQYF. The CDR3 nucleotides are TGTGCCAGCAGCTCGGCCGGGAGCGAGCAGTACTTC.

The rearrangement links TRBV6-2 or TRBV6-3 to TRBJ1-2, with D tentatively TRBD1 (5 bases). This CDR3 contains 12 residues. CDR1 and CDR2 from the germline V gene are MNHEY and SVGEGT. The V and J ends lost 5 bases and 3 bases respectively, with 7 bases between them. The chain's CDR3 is CASSLGDYGYTF. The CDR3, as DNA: TGTGCCAGCAGTCTGGGGGACTATGGCTACACCTTC.

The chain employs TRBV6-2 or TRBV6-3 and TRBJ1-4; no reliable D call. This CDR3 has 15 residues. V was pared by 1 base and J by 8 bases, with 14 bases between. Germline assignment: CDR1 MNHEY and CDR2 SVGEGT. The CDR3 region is CASSYLKTRWEKLFF. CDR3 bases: TGTGCCAGCAGTTACTTGAAGACCCGTTGGGAAAAACTGTTTTTT.

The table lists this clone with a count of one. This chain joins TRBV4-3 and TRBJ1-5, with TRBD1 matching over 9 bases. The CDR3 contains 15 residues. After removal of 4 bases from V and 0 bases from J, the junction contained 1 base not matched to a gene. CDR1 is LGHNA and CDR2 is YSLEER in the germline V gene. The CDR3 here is CASSPDRGSNQPQHF. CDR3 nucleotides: TGCGCCAGCAGCCCGGACAGGGGTAGCAATCAGCCCCAGCATTTT.

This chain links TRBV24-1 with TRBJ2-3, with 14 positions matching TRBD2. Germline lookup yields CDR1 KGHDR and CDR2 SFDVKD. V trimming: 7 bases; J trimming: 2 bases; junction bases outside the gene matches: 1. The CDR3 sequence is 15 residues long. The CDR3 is CATRGLAGDTDTQYF. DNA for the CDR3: TGTGCCACCAGGGGACTAGCGGGGGACACAGATACGCAGTATTTT.

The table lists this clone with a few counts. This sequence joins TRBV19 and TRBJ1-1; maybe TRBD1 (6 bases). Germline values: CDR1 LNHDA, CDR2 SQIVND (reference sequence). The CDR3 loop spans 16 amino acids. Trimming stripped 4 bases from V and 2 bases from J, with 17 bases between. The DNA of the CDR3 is TGTGCCAGTAGTAACCGACATGTACAGGGTAACACTGAAGCTTTCTTT. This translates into CASSNRHVQGNTEAFF.

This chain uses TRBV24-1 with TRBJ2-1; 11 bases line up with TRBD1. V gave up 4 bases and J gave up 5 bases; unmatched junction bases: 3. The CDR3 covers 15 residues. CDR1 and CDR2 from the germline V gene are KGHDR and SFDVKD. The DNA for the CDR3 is TGTGCCACCAGTGACCCGGGACAGGGGGACAATGAGCAGTTCTTC. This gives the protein CATSDPGQGDNEQFF.

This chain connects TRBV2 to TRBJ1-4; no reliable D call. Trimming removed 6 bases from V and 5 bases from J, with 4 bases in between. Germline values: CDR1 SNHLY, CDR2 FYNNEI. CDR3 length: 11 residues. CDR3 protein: CASRRNEKLFF. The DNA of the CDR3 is TGTGCCAGCAGACGGAATGAAAAACTGTTTTTT.

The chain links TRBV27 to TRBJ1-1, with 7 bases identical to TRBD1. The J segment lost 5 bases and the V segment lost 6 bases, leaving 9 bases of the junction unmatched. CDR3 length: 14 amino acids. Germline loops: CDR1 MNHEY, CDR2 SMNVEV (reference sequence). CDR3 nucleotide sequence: TGTGCCAGCAGCCCCTGGGACAGCCGGACTGAAGCTTTCTTT. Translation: CASSPWDSRTEAFF.

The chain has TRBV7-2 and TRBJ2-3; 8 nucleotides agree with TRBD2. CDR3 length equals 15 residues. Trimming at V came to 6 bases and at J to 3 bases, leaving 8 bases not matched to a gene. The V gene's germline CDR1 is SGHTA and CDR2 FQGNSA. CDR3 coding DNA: TGTGCCAGCAGATCACAAAGCGGGGGAACAGATACGCAGTATTTT. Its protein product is CASRSQSGGTDTQYF.

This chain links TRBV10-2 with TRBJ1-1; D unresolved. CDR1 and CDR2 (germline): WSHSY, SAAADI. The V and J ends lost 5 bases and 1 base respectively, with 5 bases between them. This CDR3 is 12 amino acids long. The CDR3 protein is CASSPGNTEAFF. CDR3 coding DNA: TGCGCCAGCAGTCCTGGGAACACTGAAGCTTTCTTT.

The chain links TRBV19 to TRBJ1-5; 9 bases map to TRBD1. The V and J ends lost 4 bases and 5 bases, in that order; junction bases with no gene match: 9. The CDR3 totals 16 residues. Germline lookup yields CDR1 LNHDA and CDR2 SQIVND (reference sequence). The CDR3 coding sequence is TGTGCCAGTAGTACCCACCGGGACAGGGTTTATCAGCCCCAGCATTTT. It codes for CASSTHRDRVYQPQHF. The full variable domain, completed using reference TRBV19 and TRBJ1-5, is DGGITQSPKYLFRKEGQNVTLSCEQNLNHDAMYWYRQDPGQGLRLIYYSQIVNDFQKGDIAEGYSVSREKKESFPLTVTSAQKNPTAFYLCASSTHRDRVYQPQHFGDGTRLSIL.

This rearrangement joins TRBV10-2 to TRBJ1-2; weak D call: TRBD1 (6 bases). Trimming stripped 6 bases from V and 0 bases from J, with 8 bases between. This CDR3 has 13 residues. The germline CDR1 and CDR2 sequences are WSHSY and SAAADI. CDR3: CASRDRPNYGYTF. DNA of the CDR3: TGCGCCAGCAGGGACAGACCTAACTATGGCTACACCTTC.

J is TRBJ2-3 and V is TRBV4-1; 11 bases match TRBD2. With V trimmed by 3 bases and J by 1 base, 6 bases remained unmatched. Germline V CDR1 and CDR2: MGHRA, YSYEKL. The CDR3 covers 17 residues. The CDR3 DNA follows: TGCGCCAGCAGCCAGCCGATACTAGCGGGGGGCACAGATACGCAGTATTTT. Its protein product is CASSQPILAGGTDTQYF.

The CDR3 protein is CASSLTGIKRRISNEKLFF. The CDR3 nucleotides are TGTGCCAGCAGTTTGACAGGGATCAAAAGGAGGATTTCGAATGAAAAACTGTTTTTT. The chain combines TRBV28 with TRBJ1-4; TRBD1 matches at 7 bases. The germline gives CDR1 MDHEN, CDR2 SYDVKM. This CDR3 has 19 residues. Losses at the gene ends were 3 bases for V and 5 bases for J; bases not matched to a gene: 18.

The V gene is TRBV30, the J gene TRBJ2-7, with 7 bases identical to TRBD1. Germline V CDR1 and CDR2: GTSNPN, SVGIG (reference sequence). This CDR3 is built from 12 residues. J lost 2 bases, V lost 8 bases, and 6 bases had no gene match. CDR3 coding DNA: TGTGCCCTTGGACAGGAAACCTACGAGCAGTACTTC. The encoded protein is CALGQETYEQYF.

Here the CDR3 DNA reads TGCGCCAGCAGCGGGGGGTTAAATAGTTTTGGAAACACCATATATTTT. As protein: CASSGGLNSFGNTIYF. The rearrangement joins TRBV4-3 to TRBJ1-3, with D perhaps matching TRBD1 (5 bases). There are 16 residues in the CDR3. The germline V gene encodes CDR1 LGHNA and CDR2 YSLEER. V was pared by 5 bases and J by 3 bases, with 17 bases between.

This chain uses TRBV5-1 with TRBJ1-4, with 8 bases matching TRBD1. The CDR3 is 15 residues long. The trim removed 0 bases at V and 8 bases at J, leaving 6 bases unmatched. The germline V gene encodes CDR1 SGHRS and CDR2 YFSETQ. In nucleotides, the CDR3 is TGCGCCAGCAGCTTGGAGACAGGGGTGGACGAAAAACTGTTTTTT. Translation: CASSLETGVDEKLFF. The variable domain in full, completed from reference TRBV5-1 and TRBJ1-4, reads KAGVTQTPRYLIKTRGQQVTLSCSPISGHRSVSWYQQTPGQGLQFLFEYFSETQRNKGNFPGRFSGRQFSNSRSEMNVSTLELGDSALYLCASSLETGVDEKLFFGSGTQLSVL.

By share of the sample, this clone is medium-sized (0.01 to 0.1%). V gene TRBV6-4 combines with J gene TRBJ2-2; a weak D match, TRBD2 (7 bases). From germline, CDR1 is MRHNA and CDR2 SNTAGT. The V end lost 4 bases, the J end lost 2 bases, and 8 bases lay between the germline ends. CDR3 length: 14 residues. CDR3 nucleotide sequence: TGTGCCAGCAGTGCGGGGGGCAACACCGGGGAGCTGTTTTTT. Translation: CASSAGGNTGELFF.

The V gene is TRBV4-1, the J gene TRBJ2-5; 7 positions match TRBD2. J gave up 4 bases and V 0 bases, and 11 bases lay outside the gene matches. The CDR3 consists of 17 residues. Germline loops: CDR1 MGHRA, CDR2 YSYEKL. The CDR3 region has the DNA TGCGCCAGCAGCCAAGATTCCGGGACTACGGGGCCAGAGACCCAGTACTTC. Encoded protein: CASSQDSGTTGPETQYF.

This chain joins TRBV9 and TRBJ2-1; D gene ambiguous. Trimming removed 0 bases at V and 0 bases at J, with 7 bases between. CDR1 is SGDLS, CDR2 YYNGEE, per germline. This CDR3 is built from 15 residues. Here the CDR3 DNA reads TGTGCCAGCAGCGTAGGGCTAGACTCCTACAATGAGCAGTTCTTC. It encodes CASSVGLDSYNEQFF.

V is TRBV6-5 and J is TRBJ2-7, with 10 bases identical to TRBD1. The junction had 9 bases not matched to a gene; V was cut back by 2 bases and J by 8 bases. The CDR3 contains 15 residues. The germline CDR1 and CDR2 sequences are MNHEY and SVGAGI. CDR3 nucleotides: TGTGCCAGCAGTTACAACGGACAGGGGGGTACGAAGCAGTACTTC. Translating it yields CASSYNGQGGTKQYF.

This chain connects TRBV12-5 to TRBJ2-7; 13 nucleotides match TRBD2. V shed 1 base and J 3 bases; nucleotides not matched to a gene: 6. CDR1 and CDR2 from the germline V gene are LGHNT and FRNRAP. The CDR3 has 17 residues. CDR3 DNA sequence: TGTGCTAGTGGTTTGGGGCCGGGGACTAGCGGGGTCTACGAGCAGTACTTC. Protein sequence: CASGLGPGTSGVYEQYF.

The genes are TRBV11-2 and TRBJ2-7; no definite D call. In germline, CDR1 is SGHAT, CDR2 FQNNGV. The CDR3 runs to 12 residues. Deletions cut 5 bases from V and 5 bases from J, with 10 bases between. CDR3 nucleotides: TGTGCCAGCAGCCAAGACCGAAACGAGCAGTACTTC. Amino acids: CASSQDRNEQYF.

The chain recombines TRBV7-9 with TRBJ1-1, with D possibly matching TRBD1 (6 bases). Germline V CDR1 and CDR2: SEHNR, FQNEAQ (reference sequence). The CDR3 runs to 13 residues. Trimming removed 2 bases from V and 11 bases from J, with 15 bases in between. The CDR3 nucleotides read TGTGCCAGCAGCTTAAATCCAGGGGAGCGTGCTTTCTTT. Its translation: CASSLNPGERAFF.

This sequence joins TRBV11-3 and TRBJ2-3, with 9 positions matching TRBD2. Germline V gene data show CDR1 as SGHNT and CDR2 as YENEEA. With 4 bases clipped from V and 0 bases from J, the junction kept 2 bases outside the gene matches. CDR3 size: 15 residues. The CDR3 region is CASSSAGGSTDTQYF. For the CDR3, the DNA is TGTGCCAGCAGCTCCGCGGGGGGGAGCACAGATACGCAGTATTTT.